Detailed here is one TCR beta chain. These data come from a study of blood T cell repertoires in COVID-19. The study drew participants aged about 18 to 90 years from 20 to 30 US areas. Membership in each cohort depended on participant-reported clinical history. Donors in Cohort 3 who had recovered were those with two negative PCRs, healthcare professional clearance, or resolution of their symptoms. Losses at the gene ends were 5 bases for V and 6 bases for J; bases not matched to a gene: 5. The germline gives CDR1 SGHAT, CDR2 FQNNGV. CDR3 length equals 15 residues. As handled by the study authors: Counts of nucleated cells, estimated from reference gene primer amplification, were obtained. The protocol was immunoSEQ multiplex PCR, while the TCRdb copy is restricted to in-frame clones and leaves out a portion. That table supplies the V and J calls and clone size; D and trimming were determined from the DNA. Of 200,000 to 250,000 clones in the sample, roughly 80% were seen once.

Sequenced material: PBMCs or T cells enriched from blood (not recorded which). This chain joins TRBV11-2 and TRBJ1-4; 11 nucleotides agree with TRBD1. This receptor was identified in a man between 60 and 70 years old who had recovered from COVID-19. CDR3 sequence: CASSRRDRGDEKLFF. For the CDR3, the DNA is TGTGCCAGCAGCCGGAGGGACAGGGGGGATGAAAAACTGTTTTTT.